The source of this TCR beta chain is a study of beta chain features in type 1 diabetes. The CDR3 consists of 14 residues. The sequenced template was cDNA made from the entire isolated RNA. The protocol was immunoSEQ multiplex PCR, while the TCRdb copy is restricted to in-frame clones and leaves out a portion. This table holds under 250,000 clones, about 30% found once. This clone has a handful of counts. The sequencing sample was made of central memory CD4+ T cells from blood. This clonotype was obtained from a man in his thirties or forties in good health. V gene TRBV21-1 combines with J gene TRBJ2-5. TRBV21-1 is noted as a pseudogene. The DNA of the CDR3 is TGTGCCAGCAGCAAAGGACCTGCCCAAGAGACCCAGTACTTC. Translating it yields CASSKGPAQETQYF.